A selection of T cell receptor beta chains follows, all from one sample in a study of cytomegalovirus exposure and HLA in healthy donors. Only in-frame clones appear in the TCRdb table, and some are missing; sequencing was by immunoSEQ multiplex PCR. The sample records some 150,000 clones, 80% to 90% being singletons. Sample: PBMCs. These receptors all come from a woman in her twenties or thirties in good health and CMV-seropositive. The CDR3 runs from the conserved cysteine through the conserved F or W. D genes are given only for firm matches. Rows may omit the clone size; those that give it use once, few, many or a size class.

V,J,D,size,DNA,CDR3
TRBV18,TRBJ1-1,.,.,TGTGCCAGCTCACCGTCTAGGGGGAACACTGAAGCTTTCTTT,CASSPSRGNTEAFF
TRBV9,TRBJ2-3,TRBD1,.,TGTGCCAGCAACTTTCAGGGGGACGCAGATACGCAGTATTTT,CASNFQGDADTQYF
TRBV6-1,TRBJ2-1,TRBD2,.,TGTGCCAGCAGGTCGACTAGCGGGGGCTACAATGAGCAGTTCTTC,CASRSTSGGYNEQFF
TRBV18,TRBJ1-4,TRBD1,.,TGTGCCAGCTCACCTATTAACAGGGGGCGGACTAATGAAAAACTGTTTTTT,CASSPINRGRTNEKLFF
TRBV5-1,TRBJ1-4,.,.,TGCGCCAGCAGCCAGGACAGCTCGAATGAAAAACTGTTTTTT,CASSQDSSNEKLFF
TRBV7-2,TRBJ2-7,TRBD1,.,TGTGCCAGCAGCCCTCAGGGACAGCTCTCCTACGAGCAGTACTTC,CASSPQGQLSYEQYF
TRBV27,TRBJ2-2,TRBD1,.,TGTGCCAGCAGTTCCACCCCGGACAGGGCCACCGGGGAGCTGTTTTTT,CASSSTPDRATGELFF
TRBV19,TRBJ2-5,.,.,TGTGCCAGTAGTATTGACTGGAGGACCCAGTACTTC,CASSIDWRTQYF
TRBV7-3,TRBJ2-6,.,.,TGTGCCAGCAGCTTAGTGGGACTCTCTGGGGCCAACGTCCTGACTTTC,CASSLVGLSGANVLTF
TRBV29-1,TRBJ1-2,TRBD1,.,TGCAGCGTTAATCAGGGGGACTATGGCTACACCTTC,CSVNQGDYGYTF
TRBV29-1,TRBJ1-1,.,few,TGCAGCGTCCCAGGGTTAATGAGCACTGAAGCTTTCTTT,CSVPGLMSTEAFF
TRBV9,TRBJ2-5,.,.,TGTGCCAGCAGCGTAGCTATCAACAGTCAAGAGACCCAGTACTTC,CASSVAINSQETQYF
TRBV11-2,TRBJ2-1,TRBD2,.,TGTGCCAGCAGACCACTAGCGGGGGGGTTGAATGAGCAGTTCTTC,CASRPLAGGLNEQFF
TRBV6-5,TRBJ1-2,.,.,TGTGCCAGCAGTTACCTCGTTAGGGGCGCTGGCTACACCTTC,CASSYLVRGAGYTF
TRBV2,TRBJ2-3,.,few,TGTGCCAGCAGTGATAAGACACCCGGAACAGATACGCAGTATTTT,CASSDKTPGTDTQYF
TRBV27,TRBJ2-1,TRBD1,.,TGTGCCAGCAGAGGGGGCAACAATGAGCAGTTCTTC,CASRGGNNEQFF